This T cell receptor beta chain was recorded in a study of cytomegalovirus exposure and HLA in healthy donors. Between the trimmed V and J ends, which lost 3 bases and 5 bases, there was a span of 18 bases. The CDR3 is 16 residues long. Germline values: CDR1 MNHNS, CDR2 SASEGT. With 60 Vbeta and 13 Jbeta primers, the PCR was carried out. Profiling relied on immunoSEQ multiplex PCR, and the TCRdb table lists in-frame clones only, not all of them. Here the sample spans fewer than 65,000 clones, more than 70% being singletons. The TCR comes from a man younger than 35 in good health and CMV-seronegative. The chain uses TRBV6-1 and TRBJ2-3; D not certain. The sample was PBMCs. For the CDR3, the DNA is TGTGCCAGCAGTGACCTCCCACCGAATTCGGGAGATACGCAGTATTTT. Its translation: CASSDLPPNSGDTQYF.